The T cell receptor (beta chain) described here comes from a study of CD4 and CD8 cells across lung adenocarcinoma regions. TCRdb re-called the PCR reads through MiXCR, storing one row per CDR3 protein. The sample contains roughly 7,100 distinct CDR3 sequences, over 40% of which appear only once. This clonotype is labeled as medium-sized. Specimen: CD4+ T cells from the margin of a lung tumor. The TCR originated in a male donor with lung adenocarcinoma. The CD4 and CD8 labels of this study may be unreliable.

The CDR3 loop is CASPQGATYEQYF. CDR3 in DNA: TGCGCCAGCCCCCAGGGGGCCACCTACGAGCAGTACTTC. The rearrangement links TRBV10-1 to TRBJ2-1; 8 bases line up with TRBD1. The assigned J gene may be wrong: the sequence end matches TRBJ2-7 better. The CDR3 runs to 13 residues. The germline V gene has CDR1 WNHNN and CDR2 SYGVQD (reference sequence).